This T cell receptor beta chain was retrieved from a study of CD8 T cells in ankylosing spondylitis. A remark on this clonotype: As yet, its antigen is unknown.

Libraries of TCR beta came from quantitative 5'-RACE with molecular barcodes. TCRdb re-derived calls from the 5' RACE reads in MiXCR, one entry per CDR3 protein. Among about 360,000 distinct CDR3 sequences, 20% to 25% were seen once, and the ten largest hold roughly 14%. Germline V gene lookup returns CDR1 DFQATT and CDR2 SNEGSKA (reference sequence). This CDR3 contains 14 residues. With V trimmed by 5 bases and J by 4 bases, 10 bases remained unmatched. General observations from the study: Some motif variants had been reported before (in reactive arthritis synovial fluid and blood). As for the disease-linked clones, they showed a CD8+ phenotype and occurred at relatively low frequencies in peripheral blood. The authors reported significant enrichment of disease-linked clones in matched ankylosing spondylitis synovial fluid.

Sequencing was carried out using blood, either unsorted or a sorted T cell fraction (not recorded which). This sequence originates from a male donor with ankylosing spondylitis or in good health (not recorded which). The J gene is TRBJ2-7, the V gene TRBV20-1, with 8 bases that match TRBD1. The CDR3 loop is CSAPRQGTFYEQYF. CDR3 nucleotide sequence: TGCAGTGCTCCAAGACAGGGGACCTTTTACGAGCAGTACTTC.